This T cell receptor beta chain comes out of a study of cytomegalovirus exposure and HLA in healthy donors. The study, taken as a whole, reports: In vitro experiments confirmed that three CMV-associated chains were specific for CMV antigens. In the 120 or so validation repertoires, 85% to 95% of cluster scores exceeded 0, per a later analysis. The study found most TCR sequences rare, yet found some public TCRs in many donors.

This clone was picked up one time. The antigen remains undetermined. This CDR3 has 15 residues. V lost 0 bases, J lost 5 bases, and 14 bases lay in between. Germline V gene sequence: CDR1 SGHRS, CDR2 YFSETQ. TCRdb's copy holds only in-frame clones and misses some; the assay was immunoSEQ multiplex PCR. Of some 120,000 clones listed, 70% to 90% were seen once; the top ten hold approximately 2%. The donors were members of the validation cohort, which comprised under 150 subjects and was separate from the first cohort of roughly 700 subjects. Sequencing was performed on PBMCs. The chain joins TRBV5-1 to TRBJ2-5; D possibly corresponds to TRBD2 (6 bases). The TCR sequence derives from a woman under 30 in good health and CMV-seronegative. The CDR3 loop is CASSLAASREETQYF. The CDR3 coding sequence is TGCGCCAGCAGCTTGGCCGCTAGCCGGGAGGAGACCCAGTACTTC.